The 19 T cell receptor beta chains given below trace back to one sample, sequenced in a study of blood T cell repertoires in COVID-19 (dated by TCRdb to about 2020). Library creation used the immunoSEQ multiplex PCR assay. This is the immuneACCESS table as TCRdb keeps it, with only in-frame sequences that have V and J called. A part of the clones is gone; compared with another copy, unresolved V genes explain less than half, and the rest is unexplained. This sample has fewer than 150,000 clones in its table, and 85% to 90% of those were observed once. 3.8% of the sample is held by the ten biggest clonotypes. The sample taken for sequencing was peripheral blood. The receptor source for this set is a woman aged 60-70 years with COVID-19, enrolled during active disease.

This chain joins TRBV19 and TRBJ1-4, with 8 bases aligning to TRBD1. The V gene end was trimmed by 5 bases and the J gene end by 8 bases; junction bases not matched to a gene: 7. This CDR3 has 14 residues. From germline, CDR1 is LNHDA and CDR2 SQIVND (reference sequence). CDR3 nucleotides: TGTGCCAGTAGTGGAACAGGGGGTCGGGAAAAACTGTTTTTT. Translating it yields CASSGTGGREKLFF.

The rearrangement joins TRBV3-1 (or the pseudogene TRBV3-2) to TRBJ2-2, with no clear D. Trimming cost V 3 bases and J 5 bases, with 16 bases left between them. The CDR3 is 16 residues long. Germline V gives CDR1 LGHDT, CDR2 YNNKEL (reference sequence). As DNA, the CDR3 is TGTGCCAGCAGCCACACCCCGACACCTCCGACCGGGGAGCTGTTTTTT. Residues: CASSHTPTPPTGELFF.

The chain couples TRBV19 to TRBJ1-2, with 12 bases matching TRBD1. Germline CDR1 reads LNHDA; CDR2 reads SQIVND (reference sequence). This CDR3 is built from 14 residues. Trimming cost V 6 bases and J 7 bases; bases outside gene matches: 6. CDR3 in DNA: TGTGCCAGTAGCGGGACAGGGGGCATCTCTGGCTACACCTTC. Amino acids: CASSGTGGISGYTF.

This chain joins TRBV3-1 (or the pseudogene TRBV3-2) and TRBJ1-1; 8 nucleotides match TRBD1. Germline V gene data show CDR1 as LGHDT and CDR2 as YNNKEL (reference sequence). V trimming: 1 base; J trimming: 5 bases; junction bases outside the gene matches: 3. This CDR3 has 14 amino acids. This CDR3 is CASSQARGQTEAFF. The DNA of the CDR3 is TGTGCCAGCAGCCAAGCCAGGGGGCAGACTGAAGCTTTCTTT.

The CDR3 DNA reads as TGTGCCAGCAGCCCCTACGTGGGACACGTCGCTGAAGCTTTCTTT. Amino acid sequence: CASSPYVGHVAEAFF. V gene TRBV7-9 combines with J gene TRBJ1-1; TRBD1 might be the D (6 bases). Trimming left V 5 bases short and J 6 bases short, with 19 bases between. The length of the CDR3 is 15 residues. The germline gives CDR1 SEHNR, CDR2 FQNEAQ (reference sequence).

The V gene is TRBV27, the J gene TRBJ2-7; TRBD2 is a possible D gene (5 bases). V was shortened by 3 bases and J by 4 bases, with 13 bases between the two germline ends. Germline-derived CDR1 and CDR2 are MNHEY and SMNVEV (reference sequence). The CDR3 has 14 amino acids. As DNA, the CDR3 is TGTGCCAGCAGTTTGAGGGAAGACGGGTACGAGCAGTACTTC. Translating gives CASSLREDGYEQYF.

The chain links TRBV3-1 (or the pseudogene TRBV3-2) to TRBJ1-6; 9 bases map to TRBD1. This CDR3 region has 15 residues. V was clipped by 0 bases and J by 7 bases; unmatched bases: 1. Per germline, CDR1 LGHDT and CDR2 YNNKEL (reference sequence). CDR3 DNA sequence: TGTGCCAGCAGCCAAGAAGGGACAGGGAATTCACCCCTCCACTTT. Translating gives CASSQEGTGNSPLHF.

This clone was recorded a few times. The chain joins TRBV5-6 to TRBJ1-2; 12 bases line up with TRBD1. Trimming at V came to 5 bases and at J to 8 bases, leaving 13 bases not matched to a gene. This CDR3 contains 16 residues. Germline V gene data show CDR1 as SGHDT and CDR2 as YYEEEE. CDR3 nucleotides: TGTGCCAGCAGTCTAAGTCTGGGACAGGGGGCGGAAGGCTACACCTTC. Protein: CASSLSLGQGAEGYTF.

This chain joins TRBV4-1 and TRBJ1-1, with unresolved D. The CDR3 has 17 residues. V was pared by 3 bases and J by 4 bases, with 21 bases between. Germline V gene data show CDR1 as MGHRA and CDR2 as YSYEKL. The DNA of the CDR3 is TGCGCCAGCAGCCACATGCCTCGGGGTCAAAGGGCCACTGAAGCTTTCTTT. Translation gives CASSHMPRGQRATEAFF.

This chain's CDR3 is CASSLVVLRQGPGNTIYF. The CDR3 region has the DNA TGTGCCAGCAGCTTGGTGGTCCTTCGACAGGGACCTGGAAACACCATATATTTT. V gene TRBV5-5 combines with J gene TRBJ1-3, with 7 bases matching TRBD1. The ends lost 0 bases at V and 2 bases at J; junction bases unmatched: 11. The germline V gene encodes CDR1 SGHKS and CDR2 YYEKEE (reference sequence). The CDR3 is 18 amino acids.

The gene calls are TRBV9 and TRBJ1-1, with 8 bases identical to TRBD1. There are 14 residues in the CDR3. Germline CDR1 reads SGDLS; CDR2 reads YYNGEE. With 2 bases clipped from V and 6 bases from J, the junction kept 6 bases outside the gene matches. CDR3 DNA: TGTGCCAGCAGCGTGACATCACAGGGGGCTGAAGCTTTCTTT. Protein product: CASSVTSQGAEAFF.

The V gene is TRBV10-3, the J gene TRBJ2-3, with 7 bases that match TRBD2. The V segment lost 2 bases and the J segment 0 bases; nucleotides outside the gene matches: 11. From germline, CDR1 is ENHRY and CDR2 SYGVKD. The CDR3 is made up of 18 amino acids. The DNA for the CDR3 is TGTGCCATCAGTGAGACCTTAAATAGCGGGTCTAGCACAGATACGCAGTATTTT. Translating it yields CAISETLNSGSSTDTQYF.

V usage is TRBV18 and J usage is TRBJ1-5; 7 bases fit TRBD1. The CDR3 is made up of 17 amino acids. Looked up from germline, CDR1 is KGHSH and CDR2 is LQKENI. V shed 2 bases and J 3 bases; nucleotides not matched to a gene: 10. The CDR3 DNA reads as TGTGCCAGCTCACCAGACGTTGGGACAGTCGTCAATCAGCCCCAGCATTTT. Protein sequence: CASSPDVGTVVNQPQHF.

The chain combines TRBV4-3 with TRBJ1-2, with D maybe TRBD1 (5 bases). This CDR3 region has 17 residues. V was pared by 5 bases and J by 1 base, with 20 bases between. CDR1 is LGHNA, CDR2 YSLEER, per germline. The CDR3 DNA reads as TGCGCCAGCAGCTTCAAAGGTGAGGACACCTTTAACTATGGCTACACCTTC. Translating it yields CASSFKGEDTFNYGYTF.

CDR3 protein: CASSGTGASPLHF. The CDR3 nucleotides read TGCGCCAGCTCGGGGACAGGGGCCTCACCCCTCCACTTT. The chain is built from TRBV5-1 and TRBJ1-6; TRBD1 matches 10 bases. The CDR3 length is 13 residues. The V gene's germline CDR1 is SGHRS and CDR2 YFSETQ. Trimming cost V 7 bases and J 10 bases; bases outside gene matches: 5.

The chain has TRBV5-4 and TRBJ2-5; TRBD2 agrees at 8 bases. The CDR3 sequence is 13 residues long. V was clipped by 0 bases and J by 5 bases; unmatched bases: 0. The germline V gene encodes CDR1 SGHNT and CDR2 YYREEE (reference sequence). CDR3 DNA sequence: TGTGCCAGCAGCTTGGAGCGGGGGGAGACCCAGTACTTC. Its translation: CASSLERGETQYF.

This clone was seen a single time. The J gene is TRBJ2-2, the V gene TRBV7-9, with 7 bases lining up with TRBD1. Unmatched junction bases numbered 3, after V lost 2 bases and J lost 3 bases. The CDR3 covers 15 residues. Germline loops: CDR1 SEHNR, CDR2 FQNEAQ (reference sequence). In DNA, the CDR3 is TGTGCCAGCAGCTTAAGCAGGGGGTACACCGGGGAGCTGTTTTTT. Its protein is CASSLSRGYTGELFF.

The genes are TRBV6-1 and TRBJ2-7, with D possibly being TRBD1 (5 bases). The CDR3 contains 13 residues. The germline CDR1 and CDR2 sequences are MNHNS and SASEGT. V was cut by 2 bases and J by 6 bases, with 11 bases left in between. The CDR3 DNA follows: TGTGCCAGCAGTGAAATCAGGGCAGGCGAGCAGTACTTC. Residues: CASSEIRAGEQYF.

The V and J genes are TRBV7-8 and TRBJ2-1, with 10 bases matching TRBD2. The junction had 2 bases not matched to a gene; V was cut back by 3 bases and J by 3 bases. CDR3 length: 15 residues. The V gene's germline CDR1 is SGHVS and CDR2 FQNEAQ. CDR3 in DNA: TGTGCCAGCAGCTTCCTAGCGGGGGTCTACAATGAGCAGTTCTTC. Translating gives CASSFLAGVYNEQFF. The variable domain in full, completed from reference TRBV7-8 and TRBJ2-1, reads GAGVSQSPRYKVAKRGQDVALRCDPISGHVSLFWYQQALGQGPEFLTYFQNEAQLDKSGLPSDRFFAERPEGSVSTLKIQRTQQEDSAVYLCASSFLAGVYNEQFFGPGTRLTVL.